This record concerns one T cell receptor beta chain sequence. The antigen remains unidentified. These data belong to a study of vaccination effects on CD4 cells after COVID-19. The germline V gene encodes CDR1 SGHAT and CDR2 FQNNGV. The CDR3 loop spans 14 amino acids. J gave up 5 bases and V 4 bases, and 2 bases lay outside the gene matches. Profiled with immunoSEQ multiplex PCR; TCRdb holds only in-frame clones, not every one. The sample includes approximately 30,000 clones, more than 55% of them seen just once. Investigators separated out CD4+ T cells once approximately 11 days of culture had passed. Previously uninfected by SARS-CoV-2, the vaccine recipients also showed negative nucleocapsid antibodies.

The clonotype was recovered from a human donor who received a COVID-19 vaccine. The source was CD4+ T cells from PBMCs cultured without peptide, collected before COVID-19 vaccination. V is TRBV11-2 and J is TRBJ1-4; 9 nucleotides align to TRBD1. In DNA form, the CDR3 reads TGTGCCAGCAGCTACGGGACAGGGAATGAAAAACTGTTTTTT. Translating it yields CASSYGTGNEKLFF.